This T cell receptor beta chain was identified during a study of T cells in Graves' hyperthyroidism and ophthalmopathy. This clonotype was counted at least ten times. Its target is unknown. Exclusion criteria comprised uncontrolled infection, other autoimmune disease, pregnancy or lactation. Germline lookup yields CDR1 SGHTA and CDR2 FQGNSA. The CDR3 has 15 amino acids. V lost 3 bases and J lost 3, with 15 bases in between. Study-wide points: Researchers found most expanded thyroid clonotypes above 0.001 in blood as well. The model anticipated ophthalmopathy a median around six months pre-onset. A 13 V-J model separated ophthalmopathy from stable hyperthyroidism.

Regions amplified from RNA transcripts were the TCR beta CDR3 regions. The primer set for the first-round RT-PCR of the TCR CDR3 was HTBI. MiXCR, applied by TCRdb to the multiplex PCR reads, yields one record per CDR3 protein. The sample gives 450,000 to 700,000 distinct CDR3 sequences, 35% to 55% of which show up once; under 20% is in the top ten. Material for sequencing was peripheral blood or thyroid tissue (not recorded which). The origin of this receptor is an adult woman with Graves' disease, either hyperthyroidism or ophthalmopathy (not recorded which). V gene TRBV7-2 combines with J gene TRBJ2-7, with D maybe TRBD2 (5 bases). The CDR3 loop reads CASSFSTSEGYEQYF. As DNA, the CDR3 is TGTGCCAGCAGCTTTAGTACGAGCGAGGGCTACGAGCAGTACTTC.